The 23 T cell receptor beta chains listed next were all sequenced from one sample in a study of beta chain features in type 1 diabetes. The isolated RNA, all of it, was reverse transcribed, so expressed TCRB transcripts were what got sequenced. Sequenced by immunoSEQ multiplex PCR; TCRdb stores in-frame clones only, minus some. The sample shows about 620,000 clones, roughly 15% of them seen only once. Sequencing used naive CD4+ T cells from blood. The receptors were sampled from a man younger than 35 in good health.

This clone has only a few counts. The V call is TRBV2, the J call TRBJ2-4; D remains ambiguous. CDR1 is SNHLY and CDR2 is FYNNEI in the germline V gene. CDR3 length equals 15 residues. Trimming stripped 4 bases from V and 0 bases from J, with 10 bases between. CDR3 protein: CASSAPFLAKNIQYF. The CDR3 DNA reads as TGTGCCAGCAGTGCTCCCTTTTTAGCCAAAAACATTCAGTACTTC.

This clone was found a few times. The V and J genes are TRBV7-9 and TRBJ2-1; maybe TRBD2 (7 bases). V was pared by 5 bases and J by 10 bases, with 21 bases between. The CDR3 sequence is 15 residues long. The germline V gene encodes CDR1 SEHNR and CDR2 FQNEAQ (reference sequence). For the CDR3, the DNA is TGTGCCAGCAGCCCGCTAGGGCTCGGGGGGCAGGAGCAGTTCTTC. Its translation is CASSPLGLGGQEQFF.

CDR3 region: CASRTARRNEKLFF. DNA for the CDR3: TGTGCCAGCAGAACAGCAAGGAGAAATGAAAAACTGTTTTTT. This chain uses TRBV27 with TRBJ1-4, with D uncertain. CDR3 length equals 14 residues. Germline-derived CDR1 and CDR2 are MNHEY and SMNVEV (reference sequence). V lost 6 bases, J lost 5 bases, and 13 bases lay in between.

This clone was recorded a few times. The chain carries TRBV28 and TRBJ1-2; a weak D match, TRBD1 (6 bases). The CDR3 contains 12 residues. Germline CDR1 MDHEN, CDR2 SYDVKM. V lost 6 bases and J 5 bases, leaving 10 bases between the germline ends. DNA of the CDR3: TGTGCCAGCAGCGGGACAATTTATGGCTACACCTTC. Translation: CASSGTIYGYTF.

The chain has TRBV2 and TRBJ1-5; D gene unclear. Germline V gives CDR1 SNHLY, CDR2 FYNNEI. V lost 7 bases, J lost 4 bases, and 14 bases lay in between. The CDR3 length is 14 residues. CDR3 in DNA: TGTGCCAGCACTCGGGCGGGTGCAAATCAGCCCCAGCATTTT. Translating gives CASTRAGANQPQHF.

The chain carries TRBV9 and TRBJ1-2; D is unclear. This CDR3 comprises 15 residues. V was cut by 0 bases and J by 6 bases, with 15 bases left in between. Germline CDR1 and CDR2: SGDLS and YYNGEE. DNA of the CDR3: TGTGCCAGCAGCGTAGCTTTGGAACAGTGGGATGGCTACACCTTC. Translated: CASSVALEQWDGYTF.

The V call is TRBV7-9, the J call TRBJ1-2; D is unclear. Germline assignment: CDR1 SEHNR and CDR2 FQNEAQ (reference sequence). This CDR3 is 13 amino acids long. V shed 5 bases and J shed 8 bases, with 15 bases lying between them. CDR3 coding DNA: TGTGCCAGCAGCCCTGGAAGGGAGGGAGGCTACACCTTC. Amino acids: CASSPGREGGYTF.

V and J are TRBV7-6 and TRBJ2-7; D might be TRBD2 (6 bases). Germline loops: CDR1 SGHVS, CDR2 FNYEAQ. The V end lost 6 bases, the J end lost 4 bases, and 28 bases lay between the germline ends. CDR3 size: 18 residues. CDR3 bases: TGTGCCAGCAGGCCGTTGCGGGGCCCGTCGCCCACCATTTACGAGCAGTACTTC. Translated: CASRPLRGPSPTIYEQYF.

The chain links TRBV7-2 to TRBJ2-3; D might be TRBD2 (5 bases). V was pared by 1 base and J by 2 bases, with 13 bases between. Per germline, CDR1 SGHTA and CDR2 FQGNSA. The CDR3 consists of 16 residues. The CDR3 here is CASSLVASRSTDTQYF. CDR3 nucleotide sequence: TGTGCCAGCAGCTTAGTGGCTAGCCGTTCCACAGATACGCAGTATTTT. The full variable domain, with the rest looked up from reference TRBV7-2 and TRBJ2-3, is GAGVSQSPSNKVTEKGKDVELRCDPISGHTALYWYRQSLGQGLEFLIYFQGNSAPDKSGLPSDRFSAERTGGSVSTLTIQRTQQEDSAVYLCASSLVASRSTDTQYFGPGTRLTVL.

This clone was counted only a few times. The chain couples TRBV9 to TRBJ2-5; 8 positions match TRBD2. Germline V CDR1 and CDR2: SGDLS, YYNGEE. This CDR3 has 16 amino acids. Trimming at V came to 4 bases and at J to 4 bases, leaving 12 bases not matched to a gene. CDR3 residues: CASSPIGGAGRETQYF. As DNA, the CDR3 is TGTGCCAGCAGCCCCATCGGGGGGGCGGGGAGAGAGACCCAGTACTTC.

The CDR3 sequence is CASSLGLHRRTTNTEAFF. In DNA, the CDR3 is TGTGCCAGCAGCTTAGGTTTGCATCGACGGACCACGAACACTGAAGCTTTCTTT. The V and J genes are TRBV7-8 and TRBJ1-1; D is undetermined. Germline CDR1 reads SGHVS; CDR2 reads FQNEAQ. V was clipped by 1 base and J by 1 base, with 19 bases between them. The CDR3 is 18 residues long. The full variable domain, rest sourced from reference TRBV7-8 and TRBJ1-1, is GAGVSQSPRYKVAKRGQDVALRCDPISGHVSLFWYQQALGQGPEFLTYFQNEAQLDKSGLPSDRFFAERPEGSVSTLKIQRTQQEDSAVYLCASSLGLHRRTTNTEAFFGQGTRLTVV.

V and J are TRBV2 and TRBJ2-7, with D possibly being TRBD1 (7 bases). V dropped 7 bases and J dropped 3 bases, with 19 bases sitting between them. CDR1 is SNHLY and CDR2 is FYNNEI in the germline V gene. CDR3 length equals 15 residues. The CDR3 DNA reads TGTGCCAGCATTGGAGGGGACAGCGAGCTCTACGAGCAGTACTTC. Its protein is CASIGGDSELYEQYF.

This clone was seen only a few times. The genes are TRBV4-3 and TRBJ2-2, with a tentative D call TRBD2 (7 bases). CDR3 size: 17 residues. Germline values: CDR1 LGHNA, CDR2 YSLEER. Trimming left V 0 bases short and J 4 bases short, with 15 bases between. This CDR3 is CASSQDGGPFFTGELFF. As DNA, the CDR3 is TGCGCCAGCAGCCAAGACGGGGGGCCCTTTTTCACCGGGGAGCTGTTTTTT.

This clone was observed a handful of times. The chain has TRBV6-5 and TRBJ2-4; weak D call: TRBD2 (6 bases). Germline V gene sequence: CDR1 MNHEY, CDR2 SVGAGI. Trimming pared 4 bases from V and 3 bases from J, leaving 16 bases between. The CDR3 is made up of 16 amino acids. The DNA of the CDR3 is TGTGCCAGCAGTTTCGGGCAGGGCGGGGACAAAAACATTCAGTACTTC. Its translation is CASSFGQGGDKNIQYF.

The genes are TRBV10-3 and TRBJ2-3; 8 bases match TRBD1. CDR3 size: 16 residues. V dropped 4 bases and J dropped 7; count of bases not matched to a gene: 13. Per germline, CDR1 ENHRY and CDR2 SYGVKD. The CDR3 protein is CAISGQGIMIGNTQYF. For the CDR3, the DNA is TGTGCCATCAGTGGACAGGGGATAATGATCGGAAATACGCAGTATTTT.

This chain joins TRBV9 and TRBJ2-4; perhaps TRBD1 as D (6 bases). V dropped 0 bases and J dropped 1 base, with 14 bases sitting between them. Germline V gene lookup returns CDR1 SGDLS and CDR2 YYNGEE. The CDR3 loop spans 17 amino acids. CDR3 region: CASSVGHRVRAKNIQYF. The CDR3 DNA sequence: TGTGCCAGCAGCGTAGGACACAGGGTGCGGGCCAAAAACATTCAGTACTTC.

J is TRBJ2-1 and V is TRBV5-1; D is ambiguous. Germline CDR1 reads SGHRS; CDR2 reads YFSETQ. The CDR3 is 12 amino acids. With 0 bases removed from V and 8 bases from J, the gap between germline ends came to 6 bases. In DNA form, the CDR3 reads TGCGCCAGCAGCTTGGACCTCTATGAGCAGTTCTTC. This encodes CASSLDLYEQFF.

This clone has more than one count but fewer than ten. The V and J genes are TRBV4-2 and TRBJ2-3, with D uncertain. There are 15 residues in the CDR3. With 0 bases removed from V and 5 bases from J, the gap between germline ends came to 12 bases. Germline loops: CDR1 LGHNA, CDR2 YNFKEQ. The CDR3 loop reads CASSQEGPRGDTQYF. CDR3 bases: TGTGCCAGCAGCCAAGAAGGCCCCCGTGGAGATACGCAGTATTTT.

This clone appeared a few times. The chain links TRBV28 to TRBJ2-7; 11 bases fit TRBD1. Germline V lookup: CDR1 MDHEN, CDR2 SYDVKM. After removal of 1 base from V and 3 bases from J, the junction contained 11 bases not matched to a gene. The CDR3 has 18 amino acids. This CDR3 is CASSLLSFWGTGGYEQYF. CDR3 nucleotide sequence: TGTGCCAGCAGTTTATTGAGTTTTTGGGGGACAGGGGGCTACGAGCAGTACTTC.

This clone was seen only a few times. In the same sample, other DNA sequences code for this CDR3. The CDR3: CASSVAGQGYNEQFF. The CDR3 DNA sequence: TGTGCCAGCAGCGTAGCGGGACAGGGATACAATGAGCAGTTCTTC. The chain has TRBV9 and TRBJ2-1; TRBD1 matches 9 bases. Germline-derived CDR1 and CDR2 are SGDLS and YYNGEE. V lost 0 bases, J lost 4 bases, and 2 bases stayed unmatched. This CDR3 has 15 residues.

This sequence joins TRBV7-2 and TRBJ2-5; D is unresolved. The end of the DNA aligns better with TRBJ2-7, so the J call may be wrong. Germline V gives CDR1 SGHTA, CDR2 FQGNSA. The CDR3 has 14 residues. The CDR3 DNA sequence: TGTGCCAGCAGCTTAGCGGCCCGGAACTACGAGCAGTACTTC. Its translation: CASSLAARNYEQYF.

This clone has more than one count but fewer than ten. The chain joins TRBV7-3 to TRBJ2-3; D not resolved. The CDR3 length is 15 residues. CDR1 and CDR2 (germline): SGHTA, FQGTGA. Trimming cost V 5 bases and J 2 bases, with 14 bases left between them. DNA for the CDR3: TGTGCCAGCAGCCAGATACAAGGGCCCACAGATACGCAGTATTTT. Translated: CASSQIQGPTDTQYF.

The chain couples TRBV29-1 to TRBJ2-1, with a weak D call TRBD2 (5 bases). The germline V and J ends were trimmed by 7 bases and 8 bases, with 21 bases remaining between them. This CDR3 has 14 residues. Germline CDR1 reads SQVTM; CDR2 reads ANQGSEA. The CDR3 nucleotides read TGCAGCGCCAACTCCGAGCGAGGGCGGGATGAGCAGTTCTTC. Encoded protein: CSANSERGRDEQFF.